The clone carrying this T cell receptor beta chain showed up many times. The target antigen is unknown. Trimming removed 4 bases from V and 3 bases from J, with 15 bases in between. Germline CDR1 SQVTM, CDR2 ANQGSEA. The CDR3 extends over 14 amino acids. Unique molecular identifiers, one per molecule, were present on every TCR cDNA molecule. TCRdb processed the 5' RACE reads anew with MiXCR; each CDR3 protein has one entry. The repertoire holds almost 75,000 distinct CDR3 sequences, with approximately 12% as singletons. The data derive from a study of spatial heterogeneity in lung cancer. This sample's time point: sample taken at primary tumor resection. No cell sorting; template was whole RNA from tumor, lung tissue or PBMC. General study results and limits: Blood contained ubiquitous expanded tumor TCRs more at resection than at follow-up.

The sample here was PBMCs, taken at surgery. V gene TRBV29-1 combines with J gene TRBJ1-1; possibly TRBD1 for D (5 bases). The origin of this receptor is a male donor with early-stage non-small cell lung cancer. The CDR3: CSVGGDDWYTEAFF. The CDR3 DNA reads TGCAGCGTTGGGGGGGACGATTGGTACACTGAAGCTTTCTTT.